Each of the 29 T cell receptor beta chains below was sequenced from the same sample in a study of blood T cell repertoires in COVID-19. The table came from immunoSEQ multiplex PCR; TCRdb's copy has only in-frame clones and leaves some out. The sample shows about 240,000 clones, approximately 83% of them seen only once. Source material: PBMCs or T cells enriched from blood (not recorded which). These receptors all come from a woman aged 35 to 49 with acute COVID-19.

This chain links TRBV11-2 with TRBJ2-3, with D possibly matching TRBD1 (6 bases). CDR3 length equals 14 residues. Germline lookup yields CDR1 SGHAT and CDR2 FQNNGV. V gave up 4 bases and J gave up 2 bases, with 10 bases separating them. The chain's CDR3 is CASSYGQPTDTQYF. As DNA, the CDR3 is TGTGCCAGCAGCTATGGACAGCCCACAGATACGCAGTATTTT.

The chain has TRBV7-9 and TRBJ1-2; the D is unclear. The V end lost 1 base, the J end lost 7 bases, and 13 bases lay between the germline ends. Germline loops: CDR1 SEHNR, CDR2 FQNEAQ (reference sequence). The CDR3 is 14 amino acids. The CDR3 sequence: CASSLDGGKGGYTF. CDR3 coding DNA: TGTGCCAGCAGCTTAGACGGAGGAAAAGGTGGCTACACCTTC.

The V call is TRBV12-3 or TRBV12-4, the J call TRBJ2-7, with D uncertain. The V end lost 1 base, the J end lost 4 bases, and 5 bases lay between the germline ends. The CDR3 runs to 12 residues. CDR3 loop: CASSLVKYEQYF. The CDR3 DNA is TGTGCCAGCAGTTTAGTTAAATACGAGCAGTACTTC.

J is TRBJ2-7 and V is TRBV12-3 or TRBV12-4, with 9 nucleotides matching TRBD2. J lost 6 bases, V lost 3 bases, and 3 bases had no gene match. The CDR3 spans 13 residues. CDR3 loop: CASSFLGLAEQYF. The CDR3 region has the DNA TGTGCCAGCAGTTTCTTGGGACTAGCCGAGCAGTACTTC.

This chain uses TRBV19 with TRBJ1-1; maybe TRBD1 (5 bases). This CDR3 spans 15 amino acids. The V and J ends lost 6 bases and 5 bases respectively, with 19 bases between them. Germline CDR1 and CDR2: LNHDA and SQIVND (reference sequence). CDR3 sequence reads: CASRKFSGGVTEAFF. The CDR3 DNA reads TGTGCCAGTAGGAAGTTCTCCGGGGGGGTGACTGAAGCTTTCTTT.

The CDR3 here is CASSLLAGGNNEQFF. CDR3 in DNA: TGTGCCAGCAGCTTACTAGCGGGAGGGAACAATGAGCAGTTCTTC. This chain uses TRBV5-6 with TRBJ2-1; 13 bases line up with TRBD2. Trimming removed 2 bases from V and 5 bases from J; junction bases left unmatched: 1. Germline assignment: CDR1 SGHDT and CDR2 YYEEEE. CDR3 length: 15 residues.

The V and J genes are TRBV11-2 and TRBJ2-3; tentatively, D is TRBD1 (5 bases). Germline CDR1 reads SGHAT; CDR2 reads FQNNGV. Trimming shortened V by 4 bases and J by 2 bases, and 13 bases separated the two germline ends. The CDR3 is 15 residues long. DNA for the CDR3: TGTGCCAGCAGCTCTAACTCAGGGTTCACAGATACGCAGTATTTT. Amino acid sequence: CASSSNSGFTDTQYF.

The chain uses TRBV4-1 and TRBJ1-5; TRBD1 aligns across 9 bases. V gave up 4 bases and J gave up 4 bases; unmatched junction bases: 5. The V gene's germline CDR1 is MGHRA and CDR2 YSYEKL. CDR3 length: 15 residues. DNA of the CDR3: TGCGCCAGCAGCCTTAAGACAGGGGGGAATCAGCCCCAGCATTTT. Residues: CASSLKTGGNQPQHF.

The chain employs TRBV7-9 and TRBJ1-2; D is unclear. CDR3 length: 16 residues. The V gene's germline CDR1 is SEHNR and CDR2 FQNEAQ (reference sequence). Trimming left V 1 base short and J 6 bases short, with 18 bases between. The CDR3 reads CASSLVRGVVTDGYTF. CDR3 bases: TGTGCCAGCAGCTTAGTGCGCGGTGTAGTCACGGATGGCTACACCTTC.

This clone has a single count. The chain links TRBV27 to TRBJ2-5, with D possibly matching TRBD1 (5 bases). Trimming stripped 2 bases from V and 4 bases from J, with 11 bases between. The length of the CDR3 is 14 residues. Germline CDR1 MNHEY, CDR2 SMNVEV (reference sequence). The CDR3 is CASSLKQGVETQYF. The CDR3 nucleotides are TGTGCCAGCAGTTTAAAGCAAGGGGTAGAGACCCAGTACTTC.

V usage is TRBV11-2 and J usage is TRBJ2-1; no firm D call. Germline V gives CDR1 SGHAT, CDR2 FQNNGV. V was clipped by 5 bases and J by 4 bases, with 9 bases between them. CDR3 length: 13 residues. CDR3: CASSGSLYNEQFF. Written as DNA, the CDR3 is TGTGCCAGCAGCGGTAGTCTGTACAATGAGCAGTTCTTC.

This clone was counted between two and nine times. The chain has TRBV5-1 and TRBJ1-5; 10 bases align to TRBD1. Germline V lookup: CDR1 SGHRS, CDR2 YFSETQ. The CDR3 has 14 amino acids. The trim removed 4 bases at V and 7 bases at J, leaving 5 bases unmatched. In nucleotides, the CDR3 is TGCGCCAGCAGCGAGGGGACAGGGGCCCAGCCCCAGCATTTT. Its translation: CASSEGTGAQPQHF.

CDR3 region: CASSENSGRSEQYF. CDR3 nucleotides: TGTGCCAGCAGTGAGAATAGCGGGAGAAGCGAGCAGTACTTC. The chain has TRBV25-1 and TRBJ2-7; TRBD2 agrees at 9 bases. CDR3 size: 14 residues. V gave up 3 bases and J gave up 6 bases; unmatched junction bases: 6. Germline V gene sequence: CDR1 MGHDK, CDR2 SYGVNS.

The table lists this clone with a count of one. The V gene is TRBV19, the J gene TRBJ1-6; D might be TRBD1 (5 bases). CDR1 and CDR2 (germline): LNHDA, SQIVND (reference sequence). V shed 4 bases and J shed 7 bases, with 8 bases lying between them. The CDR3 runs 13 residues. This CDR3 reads CASSTDTNSPLHF. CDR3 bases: TGTGCCAGTAGTACGGACACAAATTCACCCCTCCACTTT.

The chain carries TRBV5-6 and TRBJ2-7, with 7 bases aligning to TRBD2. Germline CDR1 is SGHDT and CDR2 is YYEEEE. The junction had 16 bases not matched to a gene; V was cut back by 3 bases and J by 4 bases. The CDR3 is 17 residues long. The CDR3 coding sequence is TGTGCCAGCAGCTCCGGGGAGTTGAGACTAGCTGGATACGAGCAGTACTTC. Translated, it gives CASSSGELRLAGYEQYF.

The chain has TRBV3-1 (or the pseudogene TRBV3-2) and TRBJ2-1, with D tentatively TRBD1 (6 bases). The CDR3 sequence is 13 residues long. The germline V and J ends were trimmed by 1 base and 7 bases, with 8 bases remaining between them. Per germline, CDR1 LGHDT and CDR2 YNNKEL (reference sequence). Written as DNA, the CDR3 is TGTGCCAGCAGCCAAGGAAGGGGGAATGAGCAGTTCTTC. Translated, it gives CASSQGRGNEQFF.

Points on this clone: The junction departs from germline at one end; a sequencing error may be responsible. The CDR3 here is CASTLNPTGDSYNEQFF. The CDR3 region has the DNA TGTGCCAGCACCTTGAACCCAACAGGGGACTCCTACAATGAGCAGTTCTTC. The chain recombines TRBV5-5 with TRBJ2-1; 7 bases are shared with TRBD1. CDR1 and CDR2 from the germline V gene are SGHKS and YYEKEE (reference sequence). The CDR3 sequence is 17 residues long.

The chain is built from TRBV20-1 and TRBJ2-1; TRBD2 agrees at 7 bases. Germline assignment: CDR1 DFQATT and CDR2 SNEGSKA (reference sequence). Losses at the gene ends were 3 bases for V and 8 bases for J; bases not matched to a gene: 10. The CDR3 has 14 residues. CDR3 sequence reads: CSASWGEGLYEQFF. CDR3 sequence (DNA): TGCAGTGCTAGTTGGGGGGAGGGCCTCTATGAGCAGTTCTTC.

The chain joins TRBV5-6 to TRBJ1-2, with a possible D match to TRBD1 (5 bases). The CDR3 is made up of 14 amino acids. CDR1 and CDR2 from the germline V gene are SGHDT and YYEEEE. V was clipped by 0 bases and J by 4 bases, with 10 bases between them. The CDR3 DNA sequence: TGTGCCAGCAGCTTGGAGGGGCGGCCCTATGGCTACACCTTC. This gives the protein CASSLEGRPYGYTF.

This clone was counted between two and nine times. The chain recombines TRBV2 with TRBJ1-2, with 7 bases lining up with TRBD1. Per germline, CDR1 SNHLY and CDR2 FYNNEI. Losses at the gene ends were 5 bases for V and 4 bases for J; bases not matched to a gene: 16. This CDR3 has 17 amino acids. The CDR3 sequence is CASSSELGGQALYGYTF. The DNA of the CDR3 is TGTGCCAGCAGTTCTGAATTGGGCGGACAGGCTCTCTATGGCTACACCTTC.

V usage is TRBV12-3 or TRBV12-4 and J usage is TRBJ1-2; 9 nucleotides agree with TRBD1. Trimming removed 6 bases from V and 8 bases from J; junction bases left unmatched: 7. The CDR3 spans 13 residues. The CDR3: CASSSGQGQGYTF. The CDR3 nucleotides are TGTGCCAGCAGCTCGGGACAGGGACAAGGCTACACCTTC.

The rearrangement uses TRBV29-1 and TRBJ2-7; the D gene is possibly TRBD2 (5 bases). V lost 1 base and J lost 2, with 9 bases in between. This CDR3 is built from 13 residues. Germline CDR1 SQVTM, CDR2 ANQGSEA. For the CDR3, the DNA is TGCAGCGTTGAAGCCCCGGGAACCTACGAGCAGTACTTC. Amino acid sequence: CSVEAPGTYEQYF.

CDR3 loop: CASSLQEYSNQPQHF. CDR3 nucleotides: TGTGCCAGCAGCTTACAGGAGTATAGCAATCAGCCCCAGCATTTT. The chain has TRBV5-5 and TRBJ1-5, with D tentatively TRBD1 (5 bases). Germline V gives CDR1 SGHKS, CDR2 YYEKEE (reference sequence). Deletions cut 2 bases from V and 0 bases from J, with 9 bases between. The CDR3 loop spans 15 amino acids.

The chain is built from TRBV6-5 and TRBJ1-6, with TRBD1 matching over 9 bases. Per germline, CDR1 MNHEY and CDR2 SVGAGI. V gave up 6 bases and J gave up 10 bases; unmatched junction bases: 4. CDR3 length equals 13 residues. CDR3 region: CASRVGQGSPLHF. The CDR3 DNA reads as TGTGCCAGCAGAGTAGGACAGGGGTCACCCCTCCACTTT.

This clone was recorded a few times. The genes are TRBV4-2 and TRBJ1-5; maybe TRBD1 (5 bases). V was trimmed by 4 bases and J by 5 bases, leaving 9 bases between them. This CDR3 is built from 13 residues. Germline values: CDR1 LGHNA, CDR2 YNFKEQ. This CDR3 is CASSLTTDQPQHF. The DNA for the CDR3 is TGTGCCAGCAGCCTCACGACAGATCAGCCCCAGCATTTT.

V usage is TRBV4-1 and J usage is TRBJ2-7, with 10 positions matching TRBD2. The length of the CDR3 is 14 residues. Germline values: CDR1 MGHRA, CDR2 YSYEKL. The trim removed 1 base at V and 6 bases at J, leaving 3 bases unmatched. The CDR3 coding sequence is TGCGCCAGCAGCCAAGCTAGCGGGAGAGGCGAGCAGTACTTC. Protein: CASSQASGRGEQYF.

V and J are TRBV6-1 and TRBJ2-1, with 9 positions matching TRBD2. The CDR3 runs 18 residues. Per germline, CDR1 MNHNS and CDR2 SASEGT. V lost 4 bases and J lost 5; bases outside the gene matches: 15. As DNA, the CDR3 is TGTGCCAGCAGTGGTAGCGGGAGCGGTCGTGGGGTCGACAATGAGCAGTTCTTC. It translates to CASSGSGSGRGVDNEQFF.

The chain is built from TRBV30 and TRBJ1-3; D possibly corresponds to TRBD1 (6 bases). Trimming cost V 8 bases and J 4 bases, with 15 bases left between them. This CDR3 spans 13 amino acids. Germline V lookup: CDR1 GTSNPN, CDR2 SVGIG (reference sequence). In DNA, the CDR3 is TGTGCCCGGACAGAGACTGCCGGAAACACCATATATTTT. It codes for CARTETAGNTIYF.

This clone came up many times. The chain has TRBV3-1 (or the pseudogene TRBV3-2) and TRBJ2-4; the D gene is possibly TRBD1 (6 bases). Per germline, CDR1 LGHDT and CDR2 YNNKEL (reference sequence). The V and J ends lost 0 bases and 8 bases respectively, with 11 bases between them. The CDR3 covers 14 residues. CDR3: CASSQDYEGDIQYF. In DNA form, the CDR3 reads TGTGCCAGCAGCCAAGATTATGAGGGGGACATTCAGTACTTC.